This TCR beta chain was profiled in a study of T cells in lung cancer brain metastases. V was shortened by 4 bases and J by 11 bases, with 20 bases between the two germline ends. Germline V gene sequence: CDR1 MNHEY, CDR2 SMNVEV (reference sequence). The CDR3 contains 14 residues. This clone was seen a few times. Between roughly 2.24 and 5 ug genomic DNA went in, equal for pairs. The method was immunoSEQ multiplex PCR; TCRdb's version includes in-frame clones alone and lacks a portion of them. The sample lists some 2,000 clones, around 89% seen once, with 4.1% in the top ten. This chain joins TRBV27 and TRBJ1-1, with unresolved D. The sample comprised tumor tissue from a brain metastasis. This TCR was recovered from a woman between 45 and 65 years old with non-small cell lung cancer that had spread to the brain. The CDR3 protein is CASSYRSGSIRAFF. CDR3 nucleotide sequence: TGTGCCAGCAGTTACAGATCCGGATCTATACGGGCTTTCTTT.